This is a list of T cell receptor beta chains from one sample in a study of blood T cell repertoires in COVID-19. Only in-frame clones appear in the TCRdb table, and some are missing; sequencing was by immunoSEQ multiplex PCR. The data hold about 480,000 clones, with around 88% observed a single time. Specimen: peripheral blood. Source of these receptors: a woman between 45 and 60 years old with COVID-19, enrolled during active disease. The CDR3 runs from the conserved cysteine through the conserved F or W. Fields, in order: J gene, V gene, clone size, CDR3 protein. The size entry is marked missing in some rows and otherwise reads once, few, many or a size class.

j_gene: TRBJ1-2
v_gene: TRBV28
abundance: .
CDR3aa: CASSFPQGSYGYTF

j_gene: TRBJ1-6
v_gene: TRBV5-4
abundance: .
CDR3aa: CASRNRQGGDSPLHF

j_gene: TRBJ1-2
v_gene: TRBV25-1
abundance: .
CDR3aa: CASSEPGQAAYGYTF

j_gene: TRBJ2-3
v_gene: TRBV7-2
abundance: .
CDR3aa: CASSLILSASLVYF

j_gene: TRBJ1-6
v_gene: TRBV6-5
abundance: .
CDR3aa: CASSTEHNSPLHF

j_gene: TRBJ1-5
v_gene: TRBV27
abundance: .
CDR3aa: CASSLSLGQPQHF

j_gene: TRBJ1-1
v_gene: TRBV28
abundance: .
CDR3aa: CASSFPGPAGTEAFF

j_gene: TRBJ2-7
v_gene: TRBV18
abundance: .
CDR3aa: CASSPPSYEQYF

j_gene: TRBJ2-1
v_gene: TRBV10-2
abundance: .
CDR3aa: CASSDRVEQFF

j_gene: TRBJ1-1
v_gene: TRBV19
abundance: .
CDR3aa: CASSIVPQVAGWSEAFF

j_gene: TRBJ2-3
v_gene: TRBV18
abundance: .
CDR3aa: CASSPPRGTDTQYF

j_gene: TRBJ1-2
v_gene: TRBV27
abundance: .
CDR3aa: CASSLNQGSGYTF

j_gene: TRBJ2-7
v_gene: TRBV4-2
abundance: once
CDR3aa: CASSQGGLAGEQYF

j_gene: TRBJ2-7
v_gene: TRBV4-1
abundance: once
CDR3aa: CASSQVGLRGTSYEQYF

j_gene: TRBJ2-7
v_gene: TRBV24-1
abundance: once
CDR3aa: CATSDCGTGVPYEQYF

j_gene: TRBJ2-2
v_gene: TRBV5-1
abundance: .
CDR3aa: CASSLVAGGPSGELFF

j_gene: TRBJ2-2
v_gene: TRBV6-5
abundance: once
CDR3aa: CASTAREASTGELFF

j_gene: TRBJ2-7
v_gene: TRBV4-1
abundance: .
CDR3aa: CASSRQTVSRYEQYF

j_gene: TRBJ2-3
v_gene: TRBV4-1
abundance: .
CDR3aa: CASSHTGQGTDTQYF

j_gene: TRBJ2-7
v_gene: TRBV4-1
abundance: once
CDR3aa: CASSFRTGSLYEQYF

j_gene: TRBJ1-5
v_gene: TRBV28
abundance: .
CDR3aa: CASSLHWGVNQPQHF

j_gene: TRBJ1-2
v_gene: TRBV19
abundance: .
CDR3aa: CASSTGPSYTF

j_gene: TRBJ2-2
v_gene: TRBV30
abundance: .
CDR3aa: CAWSDGGAGELFF

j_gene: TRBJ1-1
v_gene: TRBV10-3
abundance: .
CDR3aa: CAITGQGVGVAFF

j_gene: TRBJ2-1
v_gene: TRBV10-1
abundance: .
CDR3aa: CASSESMTGREQFF

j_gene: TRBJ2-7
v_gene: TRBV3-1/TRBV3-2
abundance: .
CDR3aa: CASSQGMMTSASYEQYF

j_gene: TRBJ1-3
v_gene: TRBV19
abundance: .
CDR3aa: CASSTPRTGSGNTIYF

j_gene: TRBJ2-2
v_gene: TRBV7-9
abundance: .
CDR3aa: CASSLVHGELFF

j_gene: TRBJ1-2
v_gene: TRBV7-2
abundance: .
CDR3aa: CASSLGGPQSYGYTF

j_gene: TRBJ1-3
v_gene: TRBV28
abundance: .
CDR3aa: CASSTGASGNTIYF

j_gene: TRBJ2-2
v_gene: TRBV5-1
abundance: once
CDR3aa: CASSLMQSSSPGELFF

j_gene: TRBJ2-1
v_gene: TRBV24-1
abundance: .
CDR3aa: CATSATHSGINEQFF

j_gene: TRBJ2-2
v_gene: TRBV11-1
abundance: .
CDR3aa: CASSNNRAGELFF

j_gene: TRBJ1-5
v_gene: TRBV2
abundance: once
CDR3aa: CASKPGYSNQPQHF

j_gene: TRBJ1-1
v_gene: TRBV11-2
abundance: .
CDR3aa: CASSPQGNTEAFF

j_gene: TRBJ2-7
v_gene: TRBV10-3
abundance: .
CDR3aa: CAISPTGNEQYF

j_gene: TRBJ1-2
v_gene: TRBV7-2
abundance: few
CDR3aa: CASSFGGRRGYGYTF

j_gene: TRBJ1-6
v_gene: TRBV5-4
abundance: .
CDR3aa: CASSWDSDNSPLHF

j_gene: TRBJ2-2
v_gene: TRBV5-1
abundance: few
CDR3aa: CASSLSGTGVPGELFF

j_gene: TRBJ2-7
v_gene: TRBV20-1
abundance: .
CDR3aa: CSARTGYEQYF

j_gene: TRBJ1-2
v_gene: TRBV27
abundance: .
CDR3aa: CASSLLGPPSGYTF

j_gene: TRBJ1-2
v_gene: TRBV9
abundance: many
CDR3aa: CASSPGASPVNYGYTF

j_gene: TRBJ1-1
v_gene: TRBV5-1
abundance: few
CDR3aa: CASSLGTTGGTEAFF

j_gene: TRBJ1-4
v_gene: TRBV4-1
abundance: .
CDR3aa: CASSALPPGQGQEKLFF

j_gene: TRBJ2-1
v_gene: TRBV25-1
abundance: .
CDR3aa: CASQGVMAYNEQFF

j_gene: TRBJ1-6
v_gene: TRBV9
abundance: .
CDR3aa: CASSPEDRAFYSPLHF

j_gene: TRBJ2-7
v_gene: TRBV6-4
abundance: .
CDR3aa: CASSDGTEQYF

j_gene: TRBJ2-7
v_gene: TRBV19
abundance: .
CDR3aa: CASSASGTGGHEQYF

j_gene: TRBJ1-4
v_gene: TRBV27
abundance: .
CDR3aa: CASSSTADNEKLFF

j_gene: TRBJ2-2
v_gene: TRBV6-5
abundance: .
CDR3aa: CASTMTGINTGELFF

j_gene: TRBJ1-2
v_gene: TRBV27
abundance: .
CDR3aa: CASTASQGPYGYTF

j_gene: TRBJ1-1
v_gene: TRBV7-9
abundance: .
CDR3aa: CASSAELNTEAFF